The source of this TCR beta chain is a study of T cell changes during pregnancy in multiple sclerosis. Sequenced by immunoSEQ multiplex PCR; TCRdb stores in-frame clones only, minus some. The sample has some 40,000 clones, approximately 91% seen once. This CDR3 is 15 amino acids long. V gave up 5 bases and J gave up 4 bases; unmatched junction bases: 8. Germline-derived CDR1 and CDR2 are SGHTS and YDEGEE. The V and J genes are TRBV5-8 and TRBJ2-2, with 7 bases aligning to TRBD1. The origin of this receptor is a female donor with multiple sclerosis, enrolled in a pregnancy study. The specimen comprised CD4+ T cells from peripheral blood mononuclear cells, sampled in the first trimester of pregnancy. The CDR3 DNA reads as TGTGCCAGCAGTCTAACAGGGGCGAGCACCGGGGAGCTGTTTTTT. This encodes CASSLTGASTGELFF.